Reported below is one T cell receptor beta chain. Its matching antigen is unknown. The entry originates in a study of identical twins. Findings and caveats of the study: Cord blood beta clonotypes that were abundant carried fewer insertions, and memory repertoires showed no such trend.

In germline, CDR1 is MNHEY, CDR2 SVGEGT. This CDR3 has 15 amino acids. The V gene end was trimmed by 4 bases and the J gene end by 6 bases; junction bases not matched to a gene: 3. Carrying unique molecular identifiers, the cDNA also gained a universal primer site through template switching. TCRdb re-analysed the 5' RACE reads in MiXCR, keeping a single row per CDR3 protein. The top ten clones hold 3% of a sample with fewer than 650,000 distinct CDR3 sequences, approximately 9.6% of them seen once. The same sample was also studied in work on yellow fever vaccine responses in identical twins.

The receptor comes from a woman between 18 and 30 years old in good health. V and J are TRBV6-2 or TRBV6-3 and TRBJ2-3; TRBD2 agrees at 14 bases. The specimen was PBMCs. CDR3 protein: CASSFGTSGSDTQYF. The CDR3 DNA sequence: TGTGCCAGCAGTTTCGGGACTAGCGGGAGTGATACGCAGTATTTT.